This TCR beta chain was documented in a study of cytomegalovirus exposure and HLA in healthy donors. Whole-study findings and limits: TCR beta V- and J-gene trimming was later associated with a missense DCLRE1C variant. Across donors, sequencing depth was assumed by presence/absence analyses to be roughly uniform. Investigators reported 164 TCR beta chains as tied to cytomegalovirus.

Use of 60 Vbeta and 13 Jbeta primers characterized the PCR. Profiled with immunoSEQ multiplex PCR; TCRdb holds only in-frame clones, not every one. The repertoire consists of approximately 170,000 clones, with approximately 80% occurring once and the leading ten covering around 7%. Per the germline V gene, CDR1 is SGHNT and CDR2 is YENEEA. CDR3 length equals 13 residues. Trimming took off 6 bases at V and 5 bases at J, with 10 bases between the two ends. Remarks on this clone: The antigen is undetermined.

The receptor was isolated from a male donor in good health and CMV-seropositive. The rearrangement links TRBV11-3 to TRBJ2-2, with D possibly being TRBD1 (5 bases). The material sequenced was PBMCs. Written as DNA, the CDR3 is TGTGCCAGCAGTCCTGACAGTACCGGGGAGCTGTTTTTT. This encodes CASSPDSTGELFF.